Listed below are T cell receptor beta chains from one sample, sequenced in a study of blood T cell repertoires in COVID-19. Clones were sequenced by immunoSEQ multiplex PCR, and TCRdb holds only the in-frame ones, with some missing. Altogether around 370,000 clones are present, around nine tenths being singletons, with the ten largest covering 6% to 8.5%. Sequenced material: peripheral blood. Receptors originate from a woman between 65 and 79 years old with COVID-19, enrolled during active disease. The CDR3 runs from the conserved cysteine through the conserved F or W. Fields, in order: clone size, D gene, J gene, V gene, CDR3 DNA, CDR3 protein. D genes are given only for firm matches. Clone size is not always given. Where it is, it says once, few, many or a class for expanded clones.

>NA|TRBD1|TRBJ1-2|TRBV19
TGTGCCAGTACCTTAACCGGACAGGCCAACTATGGCTACACCTTC
CASTLTGQANYGYTF
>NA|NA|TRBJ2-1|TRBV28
TGTGCCGCGGGGTGGAATGAGCAGTTCTTC
CAAGWNEQFF
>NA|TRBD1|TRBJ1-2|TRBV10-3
TGTGCCACCCCAGCCGGACAGGGGAATCGTGGCTACACCTTC
CATPAGQGNRGYTF
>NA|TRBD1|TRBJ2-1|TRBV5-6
TGTGCCAGCAGCTTGGGGGTTGCCAGGGGGTCCTACAATGAGCAGTTCTTC
CASSLGVARGSYNEQFF
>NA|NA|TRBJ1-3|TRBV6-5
TGTGCCAGCAGTTATTACAGTCTCTTCTCTGGAAACACCATATATTTT
CASSYYSLFSGNTIYF
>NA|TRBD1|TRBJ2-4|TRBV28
TGTGCCAGCAGGGGGACAGGGGCCTATATTCAGTACTTC
CASRGTGAYIQYF
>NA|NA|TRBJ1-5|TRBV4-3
TGCGCCAGCAGCCAAGATCCAGGGGTGGAACAGCCCCAGCATTTT
CASSQDPGVEQPQHF
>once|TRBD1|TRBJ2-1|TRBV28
TGTGCCAGCAGTTTCCCGCCCGGGACAGACCCCCTCGCGTATGAGCAGTTCTTC
CASSFPPGTDPLAYEQFF
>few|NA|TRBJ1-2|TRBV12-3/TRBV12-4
TGTGCCAGTGCCCCTAGGGGGAACTATGGCTACACCTTC
CASAPRGNYGYTF
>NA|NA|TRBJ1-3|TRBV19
TGTGCCAGTAAACGACAGGCTTTCTCTGGAAACACCATATATTTT
CASKRQAFSGNTIYF
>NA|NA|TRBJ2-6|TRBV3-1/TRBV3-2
TGTGCCAGCAGCCACCCCACAGGGATCTCTGGGGCCAACGTCCTGACTTTC
CASSHPTGISGANVLTF
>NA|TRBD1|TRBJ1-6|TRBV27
TGTGCCAGCAGGGGGGACAGGGCTAATTCACCCCTCCACTTT
CASRGDRANSPLHF
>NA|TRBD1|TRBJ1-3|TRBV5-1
TGCGCCAGCAGCCCCAGGGGGGAGTTTTTCTCTGGAAACACCATATATTTT
CASSPRGEFFSGNTIYF
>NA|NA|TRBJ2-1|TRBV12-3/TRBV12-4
TGTGCCAGCTCCTTGAACGAGTACAATGAGCAGTTCTTC
CASSLNEYNEQFF
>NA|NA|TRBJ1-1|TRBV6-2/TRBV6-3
TGTGCCAGCAGTTACTTTGAACAGCCTGAAGCTTTCTTT
CASSYFEQPEAFF
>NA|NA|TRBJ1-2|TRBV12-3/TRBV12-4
TGTGCCAGCACCTTGGACTCACGCTATGGCTACACCTTC
CASTLDSRYGYTF
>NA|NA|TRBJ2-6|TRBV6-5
TGTGCCAGCAGTCTCTCTGGGGCCAACGTCCTGACTTTC
CASSLSGANVLTF
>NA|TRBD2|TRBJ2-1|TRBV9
TGTGCCAGCACCTCTCGCGGGGGGGCTAAGAATGAGCAGTTCTTC
CASTSRGGAKNEQFF
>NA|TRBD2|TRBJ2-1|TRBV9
TGTGCCAGCAGCCCCAGGGCTCTGAGCGGGGGGGCCTATGAGCAGTTCTTC
CASSPRALSGGAYEQFF
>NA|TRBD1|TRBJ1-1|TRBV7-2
TGTGCCAGCAGCTTTAAACGATGGGGACAGATGAACACTGAAGCTTTCTTT
CASSFKRWGQMNTEAFF